This TCR beta chain is drawn from a study of response to subunit inactivated influenza vaccine. Germline V lookup: CDR1 SGHTA, CDR2 FQGNSA. V gave up 5 bases and J gave up 4 bases, with 15 bases separating them. This CDR3 is built from 15 residues. A single record per CDR3 protein comes from TCRdb applying MiXCR to the RT-PCR reads. The sample shows approximately 500,000 distinct CDR3 sequences, roughly 23% of them seen only once. The data were also submitted as part of a second study, on T cells expressing NK-cell markers. Turning to that study: Synthesis of TCR beta cDNA relied on 5'RACE template switching carrying UMIs. Whether expanded NKG2C+ T cell clones recognized HCMV stayed uncertain.

V usage is TRBV7-2 and J usage is TRBJ2-1, with D unresolved. The source of this sequence is a man aged 50 to 59 who received an inactivated influenza vaccine. This specimen was CD4+ T cells sorted from PBMCs, taken about 13 days after vaccination. The CDR3 spells CASSLEPGAYNEQFF. The CDR3 DNA sequence: TGTGCCAGCAGCCTGGAACCGGGCGCGTACAATGAGCAGTTCTTC.